Each of the 7 T cell receptor beta chains below was sequenced from the same sample in a study of T cells expressing NK-cell markers. No DNA is given; TCRdb re-called the 5' RACE reads and lists each CDR3 protein once. This sample's table has about 170,000 distinct CDR3 sequences. Sequencing was performed on blood T cells: a sorted CD56 or NKG2C T cell subset, CD4+ or CD8+ T cells, or bulk PBMC T cells (not recorded which). These receptors were collected from a man aged 18 to 69 in good health.

The genes are TRBV12-5 and TRBJ2-1; TCRdb names TRBD2, which stays unverified in the absence of DNA. The CDR3 totals 19 residues. Germline CDR1 LGHNT, CDR2 FRNRAP. The CDR3 region is CASGLLSGGVLSSYNEQFF.

J is TRBJ2-5 and V is TRBV7-9; without DNA, the TCRdb call of TRBD2 cannot be checked. Germline V gives CDR1 SEHNR, CDR2 FQNEAQ (reference sequence). The CDR3 totals 14 residues. This chain's CDR3 is CASSLDSASETQYF.

The J gene is TRBJ1-6, the V gene TRBV19. Germline V gives CDR1 LNHDA, CDR2 SQIVND (reference sequence). The CDR3 loop spans 16 amino acids. The CDR3 protein is CASSIKTTSPWSNLHF.

V is TRBV18 and J is TRBJ2-7. There are 15 residues in the CDR3. Germline V gene lookup returns CDR1 KGHSH and CDR2 LQKENI. CDR3 amino acids: CASSPPTAVGYEQYF. Full variable domain (outside the CDR3, taken from reference TRBV18 and TRBJ2-7): NAGVMQNPRHLVRRRGQEARLRCSPMKGHSHVYWYRQLPEEGLKFMVYLQKENIIDESGMPKERFSAEFPKEGPSILRIQQVVRGDSAAYFCASSPPTAVGYEQYFGPGTRLTVT.

This chain uses TRBV27 with TRBJ2-7; the TCRdb D gene call, TRBD2, has no DNA to confirm it. The CDR3 extends over 14 amino acids. Germline V gene data show CDR1 as MNHEY and CDR2 as SMNVEV (reference sequence). This CDR3 reads CASKEAGGPIEQYF.

The chain employs TRBV6-5 and TRBJ2-1; TCRdb designates TRBD1, a call that cannot be tested without DNA. Per the germline V gene, CDR1 is MNHEY and CDR2 is SVGAGI. This CDR3 has 12 residues. The CDR3 region is CASRRGTNEQFF.

The chain's CDR3 is CSARDWPSGDYEQYF. This rearrangement joins TRBV20-1 to TRBJ2-7; TCRdb indicates TRBD2, and absent DNA this call remains unverified. Germline CDR1 is DFQATT and CDR2 is SNEGSKA (reference sequence). There are 15 residues in the CDR3.